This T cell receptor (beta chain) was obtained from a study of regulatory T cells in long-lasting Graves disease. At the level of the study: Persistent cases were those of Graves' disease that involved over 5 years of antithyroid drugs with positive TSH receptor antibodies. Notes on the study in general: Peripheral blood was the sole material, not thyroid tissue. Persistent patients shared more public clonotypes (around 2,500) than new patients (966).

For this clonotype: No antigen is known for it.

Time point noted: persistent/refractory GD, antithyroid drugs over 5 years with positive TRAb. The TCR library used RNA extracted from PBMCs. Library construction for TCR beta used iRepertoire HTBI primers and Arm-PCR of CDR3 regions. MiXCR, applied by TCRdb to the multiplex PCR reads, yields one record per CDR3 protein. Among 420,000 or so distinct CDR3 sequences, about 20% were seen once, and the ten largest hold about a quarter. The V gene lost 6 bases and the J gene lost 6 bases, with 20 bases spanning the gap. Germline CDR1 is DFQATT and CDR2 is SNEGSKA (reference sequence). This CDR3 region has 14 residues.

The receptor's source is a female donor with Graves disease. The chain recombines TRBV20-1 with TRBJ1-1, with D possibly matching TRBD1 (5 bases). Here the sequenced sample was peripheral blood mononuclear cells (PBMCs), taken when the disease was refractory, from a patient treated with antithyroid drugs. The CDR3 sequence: CSASGLLVRAEAFF. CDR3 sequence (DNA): TGCAGTGCCTCGGGACTCCTCGTGAGGGCTGAAGCTTTCTTT.